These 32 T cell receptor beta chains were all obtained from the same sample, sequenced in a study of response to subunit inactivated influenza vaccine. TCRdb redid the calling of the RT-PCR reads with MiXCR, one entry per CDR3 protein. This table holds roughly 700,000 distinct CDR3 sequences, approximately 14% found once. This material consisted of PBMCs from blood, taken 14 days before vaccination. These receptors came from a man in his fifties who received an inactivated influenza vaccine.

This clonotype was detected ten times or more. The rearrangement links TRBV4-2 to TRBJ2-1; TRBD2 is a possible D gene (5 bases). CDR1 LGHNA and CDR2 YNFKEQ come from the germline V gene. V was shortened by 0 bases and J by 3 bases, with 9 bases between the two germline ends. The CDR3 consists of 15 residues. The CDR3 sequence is CASSQDKRGYNEQFF. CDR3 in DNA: TGTGCCAGCAGCCAAGATAAACGGGGCTACAATGAGCAGTTCTTC.

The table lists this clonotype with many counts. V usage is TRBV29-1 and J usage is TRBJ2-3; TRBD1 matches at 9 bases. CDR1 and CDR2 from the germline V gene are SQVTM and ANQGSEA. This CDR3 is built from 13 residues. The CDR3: CRGGQGPTDTQYF. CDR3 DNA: TGCAGAGGGGGACAGGGCCCCACAGATACGCAGTATTTT.

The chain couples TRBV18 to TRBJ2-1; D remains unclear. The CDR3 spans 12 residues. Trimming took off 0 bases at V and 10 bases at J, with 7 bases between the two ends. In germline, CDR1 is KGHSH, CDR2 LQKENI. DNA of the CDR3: TGTGCCAGCTCACCACCACTGGAGGAGCAGTTCTTC. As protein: CASSPPLEEQFF.

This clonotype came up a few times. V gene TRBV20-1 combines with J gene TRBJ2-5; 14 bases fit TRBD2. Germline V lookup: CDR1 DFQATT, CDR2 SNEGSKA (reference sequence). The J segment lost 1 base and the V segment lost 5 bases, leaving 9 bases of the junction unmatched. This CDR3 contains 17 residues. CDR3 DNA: TGCAGTGCTGCCAGACTAGCGGGGGGGATCAGCCAAGAGACCCAGTACTTC. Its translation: CSAARLAGGISQETQYF.

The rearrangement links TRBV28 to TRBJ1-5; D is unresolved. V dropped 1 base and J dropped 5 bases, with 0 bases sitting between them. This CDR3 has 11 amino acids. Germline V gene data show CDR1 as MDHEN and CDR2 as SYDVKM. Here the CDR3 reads CASSLYQPQHF. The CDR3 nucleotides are TGTGCCAGCAGTTTATATCAGCCCCAGCATTTT.

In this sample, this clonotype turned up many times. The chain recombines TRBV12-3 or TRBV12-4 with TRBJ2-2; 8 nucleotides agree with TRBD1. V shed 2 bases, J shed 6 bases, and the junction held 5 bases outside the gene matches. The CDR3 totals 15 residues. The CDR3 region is CASSLRQGAAGELFF. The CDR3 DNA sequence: TGTGCCAGCAGTTTAAGGCAGGGGGCTGCCGGGGAGCTGTTTTTT.

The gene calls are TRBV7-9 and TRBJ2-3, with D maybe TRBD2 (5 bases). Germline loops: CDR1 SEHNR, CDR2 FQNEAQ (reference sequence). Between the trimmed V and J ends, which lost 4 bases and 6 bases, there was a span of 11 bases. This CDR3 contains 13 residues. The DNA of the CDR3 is TGTGCCAGCAGCTCCGGGGTCCACGATACGCAGTATTTT. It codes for CASSSGVHDTQYF. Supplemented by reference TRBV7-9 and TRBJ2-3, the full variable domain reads DTGVSQNPRHKITKRGQNVTFRCDPISEHNRLYWYRQTLGQGPEFLTYFQNEAQLEKSRLLSDRFSAERPKGSFSTLEIQRTEQGDSAMYLCASSSGVHDTQYFGPGTRLTVL.

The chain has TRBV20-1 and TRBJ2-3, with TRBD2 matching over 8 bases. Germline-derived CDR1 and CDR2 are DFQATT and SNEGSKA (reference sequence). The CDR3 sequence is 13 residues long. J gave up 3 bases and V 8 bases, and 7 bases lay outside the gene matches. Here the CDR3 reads CSLTTGGTDTQYF. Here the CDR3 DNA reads TGCAGTCTTACTACGGGGGGGACAGATACGCAGTATTTT.

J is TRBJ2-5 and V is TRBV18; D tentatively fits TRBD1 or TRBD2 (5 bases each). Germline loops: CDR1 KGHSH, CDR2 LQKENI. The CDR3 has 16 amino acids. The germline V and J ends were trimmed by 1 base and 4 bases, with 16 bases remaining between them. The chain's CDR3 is CASSPRTGSGGETQYF. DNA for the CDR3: TGTGCCAGCTCACCACGAACCGGCTCTGGGGGAGAGACCCAGTACTTC.

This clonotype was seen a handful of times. The CDR3 here is CSVDWARELNEQFF. Here the CDR3 DNA reads TGCAGCGTTGATTGGGCTCGGGAGTTAAATGAGCAGTTCTTC. The V and J genes are TRBV29-1 and TRBJ2-1; the D gene is possibly TRBD2 (6 bases). V was pared by 3 bases and J by 7 bases, with 16 bases between. From germline, CDR1 is SQVTM and CDR2 ANQGSEA. The CDR3 is 14 residues long.

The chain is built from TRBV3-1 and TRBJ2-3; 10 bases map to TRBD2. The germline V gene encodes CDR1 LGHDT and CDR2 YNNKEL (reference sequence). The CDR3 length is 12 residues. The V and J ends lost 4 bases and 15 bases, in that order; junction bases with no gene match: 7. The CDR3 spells CASSPERGGPYF. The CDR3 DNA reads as TGTGCCAGCAGCCCAGAGCGGGGGGGCCCCTATTTT.

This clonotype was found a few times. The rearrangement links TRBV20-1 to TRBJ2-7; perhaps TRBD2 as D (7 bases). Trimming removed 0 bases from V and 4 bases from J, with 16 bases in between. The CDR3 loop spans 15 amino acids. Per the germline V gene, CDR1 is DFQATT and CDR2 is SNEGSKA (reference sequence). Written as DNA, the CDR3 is TGCAGTGCTAGAGATCGGTGGGGGGGCCTTTACGAGCAGTACTTC. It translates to CSARDRWGGLYEQYF.

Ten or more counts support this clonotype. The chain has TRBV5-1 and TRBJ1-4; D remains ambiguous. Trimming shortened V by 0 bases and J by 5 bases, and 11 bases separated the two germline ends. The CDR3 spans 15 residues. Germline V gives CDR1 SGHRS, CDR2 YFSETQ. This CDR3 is CASSLAGPRNEKLFF. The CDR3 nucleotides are TGCGCCAGCAGCTTGGCAGGCCCAAGGAATGAAAAACTGTTTTTT.

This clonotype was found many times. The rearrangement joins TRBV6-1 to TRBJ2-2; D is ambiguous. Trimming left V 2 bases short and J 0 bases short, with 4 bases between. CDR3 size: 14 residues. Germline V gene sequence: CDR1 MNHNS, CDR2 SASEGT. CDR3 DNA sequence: TGTGCCAGCAGTGAAACAGCGAACACCGGGGAGCTGTTTTTT. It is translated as CASSETANTGELFF.

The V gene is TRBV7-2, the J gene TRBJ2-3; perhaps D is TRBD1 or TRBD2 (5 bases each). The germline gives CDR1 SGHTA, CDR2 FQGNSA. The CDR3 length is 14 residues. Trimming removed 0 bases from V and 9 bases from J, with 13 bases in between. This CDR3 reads CASSLAGAGRTQYF. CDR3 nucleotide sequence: TGTGCCAGCAGCTTAGCCGGGGCTGGTAGGACGCAGTATTTT.

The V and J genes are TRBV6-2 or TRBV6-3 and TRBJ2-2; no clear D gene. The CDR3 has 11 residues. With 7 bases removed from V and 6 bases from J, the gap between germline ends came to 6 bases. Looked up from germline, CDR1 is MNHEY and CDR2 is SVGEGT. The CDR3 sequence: CASTQPGELFF. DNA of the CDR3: TGTGCCAGCACCCAACCCGGGGAGCTGTTTTTT.

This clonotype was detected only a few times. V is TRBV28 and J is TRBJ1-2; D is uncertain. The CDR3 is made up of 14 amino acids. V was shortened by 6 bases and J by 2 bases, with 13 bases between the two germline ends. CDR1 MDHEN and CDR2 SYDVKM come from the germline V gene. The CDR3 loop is CASSFPAGNYGYTF. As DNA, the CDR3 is TGTGCCAGCAGCTTTCCCGCGGGCAACTATGGCTACACCTTC.

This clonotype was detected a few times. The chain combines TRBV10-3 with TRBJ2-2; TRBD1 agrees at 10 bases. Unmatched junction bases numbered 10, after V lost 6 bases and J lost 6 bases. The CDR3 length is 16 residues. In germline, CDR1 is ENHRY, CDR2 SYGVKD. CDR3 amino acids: CAIRKSGQGGAGELFF. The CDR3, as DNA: TGTGCCATCAGGAAATCAGGACAGGGGGGGGCCGGGGAGCTGTTTTTT.

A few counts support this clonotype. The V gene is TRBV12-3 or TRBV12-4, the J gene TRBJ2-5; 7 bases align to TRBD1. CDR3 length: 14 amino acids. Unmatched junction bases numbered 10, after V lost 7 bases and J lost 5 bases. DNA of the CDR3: TGTGCCAGCACCCAAGACAGGGTCGAGGAGACCCAGTACTTC. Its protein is CASTQDRVEETQYF.

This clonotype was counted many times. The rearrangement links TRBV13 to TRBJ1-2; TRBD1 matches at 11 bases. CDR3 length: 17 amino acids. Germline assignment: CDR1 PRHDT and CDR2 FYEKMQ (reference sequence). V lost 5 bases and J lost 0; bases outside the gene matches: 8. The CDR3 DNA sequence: TGTGCCAGCAGCCGCGGACAGGGGGCGTCAGCTAACTATGGCTACACCTTC. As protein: CASSRGQGASANYGYTF.

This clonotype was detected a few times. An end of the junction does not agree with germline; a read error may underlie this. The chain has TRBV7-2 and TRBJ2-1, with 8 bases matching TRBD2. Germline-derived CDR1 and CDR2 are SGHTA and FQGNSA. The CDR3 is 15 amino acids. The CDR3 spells CASSLAGQGEHEQFF. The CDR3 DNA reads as TGTGCCAGCAGCCTAGCGGGTCAGGGAGAACATGAGCAGTTCTTC.

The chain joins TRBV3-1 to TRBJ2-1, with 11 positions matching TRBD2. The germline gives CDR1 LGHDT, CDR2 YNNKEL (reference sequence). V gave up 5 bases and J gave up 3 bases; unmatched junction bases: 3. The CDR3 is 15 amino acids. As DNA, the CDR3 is TGTGCCAGCAGCATGGGACTAGCGGACTACAATGAGCAGTTCTTC. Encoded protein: CASSMGLADYNEQFF.

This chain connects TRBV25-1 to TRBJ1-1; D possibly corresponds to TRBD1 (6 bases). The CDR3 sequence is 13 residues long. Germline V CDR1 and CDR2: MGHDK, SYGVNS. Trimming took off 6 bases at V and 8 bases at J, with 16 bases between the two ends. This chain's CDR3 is CASRADRALEAFF. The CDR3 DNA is TGTGCCAGCAGAGCGGACAGAGCCCTGGAAGCTTTCTTT.

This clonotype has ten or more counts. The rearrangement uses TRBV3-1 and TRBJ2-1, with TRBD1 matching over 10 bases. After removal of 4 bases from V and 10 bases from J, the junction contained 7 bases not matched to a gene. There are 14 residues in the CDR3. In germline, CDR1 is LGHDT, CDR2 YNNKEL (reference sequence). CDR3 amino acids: CASSPSTGGGEQFF. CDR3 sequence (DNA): TGTGCCAGCAGCCCGTCGACAGGGGGCGGCGAGCAGTTCTTC.

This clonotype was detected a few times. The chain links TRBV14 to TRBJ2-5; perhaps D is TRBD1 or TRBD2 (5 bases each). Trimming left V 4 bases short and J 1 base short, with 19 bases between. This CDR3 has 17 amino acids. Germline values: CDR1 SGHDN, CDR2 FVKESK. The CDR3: CASSPGMGRRSQETQYF. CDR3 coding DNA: TGTGCCAGCAGCCCAGGGATGGGACGGAGAAGCCAAGAGACCCAGTACTTC.

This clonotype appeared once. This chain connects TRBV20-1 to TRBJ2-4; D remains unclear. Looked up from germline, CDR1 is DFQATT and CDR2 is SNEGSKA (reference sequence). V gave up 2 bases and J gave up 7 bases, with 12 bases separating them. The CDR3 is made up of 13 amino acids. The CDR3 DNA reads TGCAGTGCTAGAACCATCTACAATAACATTCAGTACTTC. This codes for CSARTIYNNIQYF.

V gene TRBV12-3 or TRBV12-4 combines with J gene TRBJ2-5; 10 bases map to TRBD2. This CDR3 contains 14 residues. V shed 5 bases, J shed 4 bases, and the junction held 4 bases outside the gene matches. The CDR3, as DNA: TGTGCCAGCAGTAAGCGGGAGGGCCGAGAGACCCAGTACTTC. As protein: CASSKREGRETQYF.

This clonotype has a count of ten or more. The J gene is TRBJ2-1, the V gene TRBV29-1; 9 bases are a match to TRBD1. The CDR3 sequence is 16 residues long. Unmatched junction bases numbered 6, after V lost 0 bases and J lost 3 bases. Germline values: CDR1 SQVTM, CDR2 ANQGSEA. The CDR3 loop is CSVEELGTGIYNEQFF. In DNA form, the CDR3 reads TGCAGCGTTGAAGAACTAGGGACAGGGATCTACAATGAGCAGTTCTTC.

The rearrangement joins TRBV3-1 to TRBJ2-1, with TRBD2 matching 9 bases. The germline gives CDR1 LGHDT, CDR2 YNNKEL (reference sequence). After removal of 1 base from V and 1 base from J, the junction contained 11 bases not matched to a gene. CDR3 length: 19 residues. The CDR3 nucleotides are TGTGCCAGCAGCCAAGCTAACTCGGCGCGGGAGGGTTCCTACAATGAGCAGTTCTTC. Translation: CASSQANSAREGSYNEQFF.

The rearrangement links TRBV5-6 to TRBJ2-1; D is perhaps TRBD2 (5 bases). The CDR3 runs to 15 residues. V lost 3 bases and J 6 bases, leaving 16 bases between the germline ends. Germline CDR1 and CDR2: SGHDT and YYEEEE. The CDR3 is CASSSKLRGFNEQFF. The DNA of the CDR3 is TGTGCCAGCAGCTCGAAACTACGGGGATTCAATGAGCAGTTCTTC.

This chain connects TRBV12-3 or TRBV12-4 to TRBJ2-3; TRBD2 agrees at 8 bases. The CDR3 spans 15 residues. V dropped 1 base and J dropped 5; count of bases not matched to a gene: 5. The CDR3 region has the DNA TGTGCCAGCAGTTTAGGGGGACTAGTAATAGATACGCAGTATTTT. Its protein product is CASSLGGLVIDTQYF.

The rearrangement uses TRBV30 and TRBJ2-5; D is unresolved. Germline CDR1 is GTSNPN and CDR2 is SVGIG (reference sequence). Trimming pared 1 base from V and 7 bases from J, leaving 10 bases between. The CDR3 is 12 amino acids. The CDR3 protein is CAWSAARGTQYF. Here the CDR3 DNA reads TGTGCCTGGAGTGCGGCGCGCGGGACCCAGTACTTC.